A single sample gave rise to the 10 T cell receptor beta chains below, sequenced in a study of regulatory T cells in long-lasting Graves disease. Sample time point: persistent/refractory GD, antithyroid drugs over 5 years with positive TRAb. Extracted PBMC RNA gave rise to the TCR library. Sequencing libraries for TCR beta were prepared with iRepertoire HTBI primers and Arm-PCR of CDR3 regions. From the multiplex PCR reads, TCRdb called clonotypes with MiXCR, one entry per CDR3 protein. The sample has hundreds of thousands of distinct CDR3 sequences; more than 20% are singletons. The input for sequencing was peripheral blood mononuclear cells (PBMCs), taken when the disease was refractory, from a patient treated with antithyroid drugs. The source is a female donor with Graves disease.

This clonotype has a handful of counts. The chain uses TRBV29-1 and TRBJ1-2; 8 nucleotides line up with TRBD1. The CDR3 contains 13 residues. Germline values: CDR1 SQVTM, CDR2 ANQGSEA. V lost 3 bases and J lost 2; bases outside the gene matches: 2. The CDR3 DNA follows: TGCAGCGTTGACCGGACAGGGAACTATGGCTACACCTTC. Protein sequence: CSVDRTGNYGYTF.

The rearrangement uses TRBV19 and TRBJ2-2, with unresolved D. Germline values: CDR1 LNHDA, CDR2 SQIVND (reference sequence). V lost 3 bases and J lost 7, with 6 bases in between. The CDR3 is 12 residues long. The CDR3 region is CASSISDGELFF. For the CDR3, the DNA is TGTGCCAGTAGTATTTCGGACGGGGAGCTGTTTTTT.

This sequence joins TRBV19 and TRBJ2-7, with D uncertain. This CDR3 is 14 amino acids long. The V end lost 6 bases, the J end lost 2 bases, and 14 bases lay between the germline ends. Germline V gene sequence: CDR1 LNHDA, CDR2 SQIVND (reference sequence). The DNA for the CDR3 is TGTGCCAGTAGCCCTGGGTGGGCCACCTACGAGCAGTACTTC. Translating gives CASSPGWATYEQYF.

This clonotype was observed at least ten times. This rearrangement joins TRBV28 to TRBJ2-7; the D gene is possibly TRBD1 (6 bases). CDR3 length: 13 amino acids. V was trimmed by 7 bases and J by 6 bases, leaving 16 bases between them. Germline assignment: CDR1 MDHEN and CDR2 SYDVKM. The CDR3 sequence: CASTSSTGFEQYF. The CDR3 coding sequence is TGTGCCAGCACCTCTTCCACAGGGTTCGAGCAGTACTTC.

Concerning this clonotype itself: Likely a read error: the CDR3 ends without its conserved phenylalanine or tryptophan. The CDR3 region has the DNA TGTGCCAGCAGTCCGGGACAGGCATACGAGCAGTACCTC. Protein sequence: CASSPGQAYEQYL. The V and J genes are TRBV12-3 or TRBV12-4 and TRBJ2-7; 8 bases map to TRBD1. The CDR3 has 13 residues. V lost 5 bases to trimming and J lost 4 bases; unmatched junction nucleotides: 4.

This clonotype has ten or more counts. The chain links TRBV28 to TRBJ2-7, with TRBD2 matching over 7 bases. The junction had 8 bases not matched to a gene; V was cut back by 5 bases and J by 4 bases. Germline CDR1 is MDHEN and CDR2 is SYDVKM. The CDR3 sequence is 14 residues long. The CDR3 coding sequence is TGTGCCAGCAGTGAAAGCGGGGAAGCTTACGAGCAGTACTTC. It specifies CASSESGEAYEQYF.

This clonotype was picked up many times. The chain combines TRBV28 with TRBJ2-7; D is undetermined. The CDR3 runs 14 residues. The V end was cut by 6 bases, the J end by 0 bases, with 12 bases between. Germline V gene lookup returns CDR1 MDHEN and CDR2 SYDVKM. In DNA form, the CDR3 reads TGTGCCAGCAGCCCCCCCCCGAGCTCCTACGAGCAGTACTTC. Amino acids: CASSPPPSSYEQYF. The variable domain in full, with the rest retrieved from reference TRBV28 and TRBJ2-7, is DVKVTQSSRYLVKRTGEKVFLECVQDMDHENMFWYRQDPGLGLRLIYFSYDVKMKEKGDIPEGYSVSREKKERFSLILESASTNQTSMYLCASSPPPSSYEQYFGPGTRLTVT.

This clonotype appeared a few times. One end of the junction does not line up with germline, which may come from a read error. The CDR3 DNA reads as TGCGCCAGCAGTGAGGAACCCTCGTCCTCCGAGCAGTACTTC. Translating gives CASSEEPSSSEQYF. The rearrangement links TRBV10-1 to TRBJ2-7, with no clear D. CDR3 length equals 14 residues. CDR1 is WNHNN and CDR2 is SYGVQD in the germline V gene (reference sequence).

The chain combines TRBV5-1 with TRBJ1-2; D is uncertain. The CDR3 sequence is 13 residues long. The germline gives CDR1 SGHRS, CDR2 YFSETQ. With 2 bases removed from V and 3 bases from J, the gap between germline ends came to 8 bases. Here the CDR3 DNA reads TGCGCCAGCAGCTTACCCCCAGACTATGGCTACACCTTC. Translating gives CASSLPPDYGYTF.

Turning to this clonotype: This may come from a read error, since a much larger clone is one base off. V is TRBV2 and J is TRBJ1-2; TRBD1 agrees at 12 bases. The CDR3 length is 14 residues. Looked up from germline, CDR1 is SNHLY and CDR2 is FYNNEI. The CDR3 sequence is CTSRTGQGAYGYTF. The DNA for the CDR3 is TGTACCAGCAGAACGGGACAGGGGGCATATGGCTACACCTTC.